This TCR beta chain was identified during a study of quantifying T cell responses using KT2 cells. Turning to the study itself: cDNA was made from DNase-treated RNA using alpha and beta constant primers. The T4 ligation step was estimated to exceed 8% efficiency under optimum conditions. Study-level points and caveats: Very high KT2 spike-in numbers caused saturation in KT2 sequence detection.

Note on this clonotype: Antigen unknown.

V was clipped by 7 bases and J by 6 bases, with 17 bases between them. Per germline, CDR1 MNHEY and CDR2 SVGAGI. The CDR3 length is 14 residues. Known numbers of the T cell clone KT2 were added to PBMC. The cDNA 3' end received a ligated oligonucleotide with a UMI. First-round PCR used approximately 4 cycles and beta primers RC1.1 and RC1.2 covering TRBC1 and TRBC2. TCR alpha and beta chains were handled separately starting at the second PCR. TCRdb reprocessed the UMI-ligation and nested PCR reads with MiXCR, giving one entry per CDR3 protein. The sample has some 33,000 distinct CDR3 sequences; 10% are singletons.

The sample taken for sequencing was PBMCs spiked with cells of the T cell clone KT2. J is TRBJ2-3 and V is TRBV6-5; D call uncertain. The TCR comes from a human donor. In DNA form, the CDR3 reads TGTGCCAGCAAGCCGGCTTTAACGTCGGATACGCAGTATTTT. It specifies CASKPALTSDTQYF.